This TCR beta chain stems from a study of T cell responses to AZD1222 COVID-19 vaccine. Findings of the study overall: In all cases, repertoires were sampled only after the peak T cell response.

The repertoire was sequenced with immunoSEQ multiplex PCR; TCRdb's copy has only in-frame clones and lacks some. The sample gives approximately 150,000 clones, around 90% of which show up once; 4.5% to 5.5% is in the top ten. Concerning this clone itself: Its antigen is unidentified.

The input for sequencing was peripheral blood, taken 28 days after the second dose of the MenACWY control vaccine. The TCR was taken from an adult who received the MenACWY meningococcal vaccine as a control.

The CDR3 region is CASSPWAVQNSPLHF. Written as DNA, the CDR3 is TGTGCCAGCTCTCCTTGGGCGGTCCAGAATTCACCCCTCCACTTT. The V gene is TRBV18, the J gene TRBJ1-6; no clear D gene. With 6 bases removed from V and 7 bases from J, the gap between germline ends came to 16 bases. The germline gives CDR1 KGHSH, CDR2 LQKENI. The CDR3 covers 15 residues.